What follows is one TCR beta chain and its context. What it recognizes is unknown. Template switching added a universal primer binding site, and final cDNA carried unique molecular identifiers. TCRdb passed the 5' RACE reads through MiXCR, listing each CDR3 protein once. Of 200,000 to 250,000 distinct CDR3 sequences listed, around 6.9% are singletons. The data stem from a study of identical twins. General study results and limits: Possibly, invariant MAIT and iNKT cells partly confounded zero-insertion analyses.

The V and J ends lost 8 bases and 8 bases, in that order; junction bases with no gene match: 6. The CDR3 is 13 amino acids. Looked up from germline, CDR1 is MDHEN and CDR2 is SYDVKM. A further study also used this sample, focusing on yellow fever vaccine responses in identical twins.

This chain connects TRBV28 to TRBJ1-4; TRBD1 matches at 9 bases. The source of this sequence is a woman under 30 in good health. Source material: memory (CD45RO+) T cells sorted from blood. The CDR3 sequence is CASRTGVVEKLFF. The CDR3 DNA follows: TGTGCCAGCCGGACAGGGGTGGTAGAAAAACTGTTTTTT.